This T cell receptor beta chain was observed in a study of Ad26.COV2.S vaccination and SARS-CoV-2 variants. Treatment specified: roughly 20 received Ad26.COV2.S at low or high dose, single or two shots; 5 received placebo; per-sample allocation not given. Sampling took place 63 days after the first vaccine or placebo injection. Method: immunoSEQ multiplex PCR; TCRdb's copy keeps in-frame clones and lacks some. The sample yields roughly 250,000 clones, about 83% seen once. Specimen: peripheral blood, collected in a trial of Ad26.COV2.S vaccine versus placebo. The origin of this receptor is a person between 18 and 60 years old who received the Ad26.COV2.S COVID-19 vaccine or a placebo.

In nucleotides, the CDR3 is TGTGCCAGCAGCTTAGATGGAGATACGCAGTATTTT. It yields the protein CASSLDGDTQYF. The chain carries TRBV11-2 and TRBJ2-3; D remains unclear. The CDR3 is 12 residues long. V lost 0 bases to trimming and J lost 5 bases, with 3 bases between them. Germline V gene lookup returns CDR1 SGHAT and CDR2 FQNNGV.